The present T cell receptor beta chain was sequenced within a study of blood T cell repertoires in COVID-19. Study summary: Acute-phase and convalescent COVID-19 samples originated in the United States, Italy and Spain. T cells, B-cell-depleted T cells, or PBMCs supplied cDNA or gDNA.

Original processing methods: Nucleated cell number was recorded as an estimate derived from reference gene primer amplification. Sequenced by immunoSEQ multiplex PCR; TCRdb stores in-frame clones only, minus some. V and J calls and clone size come straight from that table; D and trimming were deduced from the DNA. The sample lists 25,000 to 30,000 clones; approximately 90% were seen once. The CDR3 has 15 residues. From germline, CDR1 is KGHSH and CDR2 LQKENI. V lost 6 bases to trimming and J lost 5 bases; unmatched junction nucleotides: 12. The sequence was collected from a man in his 60s with acute or convalescent COVID-19. This chain joins TRBV18 and TRBJ2-7; 8 bases align to TRBD2. Sequencing was performed on peripheral blood. The CDR3 DNA sequence: TGTGCCAGCTCTCAAGGACTAGCAGGTCTCAACGAGCAGTACTTC. Residues: CASSQGLAGLNEQYF.